This is a list of T cell receptor beta chains from one sample in a study of blood T cell repertoires in COVID-19. This table comes from immunoSEQ multiplex PCR, and its TCRdb copy is limited to in-frame clones, with some not included. The sample has around 58,000 clones; approximately 85% are singletons. The sample was peripheral blood. The receptors come from a woman aged 55-75 years with COVID-19, enrolled during active disease. Each CDR3 is given without its conserved first and last residue.

V gene,CDR3 protein
TRBV6-2/TRBV6-3,ASSSLPTGFNYGYT
TRBV28,ASTGRVVGELF
TRBV2,ASSEFSGRNYEQY
TRBV5-1,ASSRTTDGETQY
TRBV18,ASSPPQQDYRYT
TRBV5-6,ASSLMGQLGSSYNEQF
TRBV5-1,ASSLRTGETYEQY
TRBV24-1,ATSGQGYGYT
TRBV7-8,ASSLETGGHEKLF
TRBV12-5,ASGPSTVAITGELF
TRBV7-2,ASRGQSDYGYT
TRBV28,ASSSGDGNQPQH
TRBV5-1,ASSLAGGETGELF
TRBV3-1/TRBV3-2,ASSQDSRSPLH
TRBV21-1,ASGQLNEKLF
TRBV5-1,ASSSGVVPEAF
TRBV6-5,ASIQDRAGNSPLH
TRBV7-9,ASSPRGLFEQY
TRBV28,ASSFATGGGDGYT
TRBV6-2/TRBV6-3,ASSWRPTDLSYEQY
TRBV6-6,ASTSRTAFYEQY
TRBV11-3,ASSPDRGEGPLH
TRBV7-2,ASSSYRGDTQY